This entry describes one T cell receptor (beta chain). Clones were read by immunoSEQ multiplex PCR, and TCRdb kept only the in-frame ones, dropping some. The top ten hold 0.41% of the sample, which has under 85,000 clones, around 90% seen once. Trimming cost V 3 bases and J 7 bases, with 3 bases left between them. CDR1 is SEHNR and CDR2 is FQNEAQ in the germline V gene (reference sequence). The CDR3 runs 10 residues. The data belong to a study of technical replicates of blood from a few donors. The chain carries TRBV7-9 and TRBJ1-1; D is unclear. The sequence was collected from a human donor in good health. Specimen: T cells isolated from PBMCs. The CDR3 DNA reads as TGTGCCAGCAGCTTCGGTGAAGCTTTCTTT. Amino acid sequence: CASSFGEAFF. The complete variable domain, with remaining parts taken from reference TRBV7-9 and TRBJ1-1, reads DTGVSQNPRHKITKRGQNVTFRCDPISEHNRLYWYRQTLGQGPEFLTYFQNEAQLEKSRLLSDRFSAERPKGSFSTLEIQRTEQGDSAMYLCASSFGEAFFGQGTRLTVV.